This T cell receptor beta chain was sequenced in a study of T cells after yellow fever vaccination. Overall study: In the case of low-cell-number fractions, SMART-Seq v4 Ultra Low Input was used for preparation. Study conclusions and caveats: Abundant bulk-derived clonotypes could contaminate FACS-sorted repertoires. Among all clonotypes, a small share was observed in both CD4 and CD8 compartments.

Generation of TCR cDNA used 5'RACE template switching (which added a universal primer site and UMIs). MiXCR, run by TCRdb on the 5' RACE reads, gives a single entry per CDR3 protein. Found here are about 310,000 distinct CDR3 sequences, less than 4.5% of them singletons; the top ten hold 23%. This clonotype came up a few times. Antigen specificity is unknown. The CDR3 contains 11 residues. The V and J ends lost 10 bases and 3 bases respectively, with 9 bases between them. Germline V CDR1 and CDR2: SEHNR, FQNEAQ (reference sequence). The input for sequencing was PBMCs, taken on the day of the yellow fever booster vaccination. This clonotype was sampled from a man in his late teens or twenties who received the YFV17D yellow fever vaccine. The chain recombines TRBV7-9 with TRBJ2-5; possible D gene TRBD1, 6 bases. CDR3 in DNA: TGTGCCATAGGGACAAAAGAGACCCAGTACTTC. Protein product: CAIGTKETQYF.